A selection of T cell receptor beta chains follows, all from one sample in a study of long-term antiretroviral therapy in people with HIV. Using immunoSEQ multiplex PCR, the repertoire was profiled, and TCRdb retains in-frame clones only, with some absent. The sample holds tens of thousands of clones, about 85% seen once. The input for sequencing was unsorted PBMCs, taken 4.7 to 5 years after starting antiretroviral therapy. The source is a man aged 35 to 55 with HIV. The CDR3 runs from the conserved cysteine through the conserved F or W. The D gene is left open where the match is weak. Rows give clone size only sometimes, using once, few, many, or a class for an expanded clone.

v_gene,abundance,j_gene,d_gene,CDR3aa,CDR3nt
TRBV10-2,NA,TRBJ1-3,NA,CASSPNGAGNTIYF,TGCGCCAGCAGCCCCAACGGGGCTGGAAACACCATATATTTT
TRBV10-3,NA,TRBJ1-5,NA,CATRRGPSDQPQHF,TGTGCCACCCGCCGGGGACCCTCGGACCAGCCCCAGCATTTT
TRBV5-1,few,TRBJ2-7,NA,CASGTGTGSSYEQYF,TGCGCCAGCGGCACCGGGACTGGAAGCTCCTACGAGCAGTACTTC
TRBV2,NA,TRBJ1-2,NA,CASSLGRGMGGYTF,TGTGCCAGCAGTCTGGGACGGGGCATGGGGGGCTACACCTTC
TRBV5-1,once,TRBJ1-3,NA,CASSSYRGGSSGNTIYF,TGCGCCAGCAGCTCCTACCGGGGGGGCAGCTCTGGAAACACCATATATTTT
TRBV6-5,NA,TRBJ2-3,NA,CASSYSQTDTQYF,TGTGCCAGCAGTTACTCCCAGACAGATACGCAGTATTTT
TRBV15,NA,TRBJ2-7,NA,CATSRDHLPGPTYEQYF,TGTGCCACCAGCAGAGATCATCTCCCCGGGCCTACTTACGAGCAGTACTTC
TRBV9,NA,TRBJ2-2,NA,CASSVATLGELFF,TGTGCCAGCAGCGTAGCTACGTTGGGGGAGCTGTTTTTT
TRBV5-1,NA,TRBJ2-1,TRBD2,CASSPSGGAVNEQFF,TGCGCCAGCAGCCCTAGCGGGGGGGCGGTCAATGAGCAGTTCTTC
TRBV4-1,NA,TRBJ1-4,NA,CASSQVRDQKLFF,TGCGCCAGCAGCCAAGTCAGGGACCAAAAACTGTTTTTT
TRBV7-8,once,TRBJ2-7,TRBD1,CASSLAEGTGGGQYF,TGTGCCAGCAGCTTAGCCGAGGGGACAGGGGGCGGGCAGTACTTC
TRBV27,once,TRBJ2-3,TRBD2,CASVKRGAANTDTQYF,TGTGCCAGCGTAAAGCGGGGGGCCGCAAACACAGATACGCAGTATTTT
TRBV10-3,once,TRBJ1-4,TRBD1,CAISEREGQEKLFF,TGTGCCATCAGTGAGCGTGAGGGACAGGAAAAACTGTTTTTT
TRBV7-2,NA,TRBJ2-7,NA,CASSRDRTGEQYF,TGTGCCAGCAGCCGTGACCGGACCGGCGAGCAGTACTTC
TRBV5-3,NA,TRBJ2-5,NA,CARSLLAGRLETQYF,TGTGCCAGAAGCTTGCTGGCAGGGAGGTTGGAGACCCAGTACTTC
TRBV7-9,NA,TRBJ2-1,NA,CASSLLAASYNEQFF,TGTGCCAGCAGCTTACTAGCAGCCTCCTACAATGAGCAGTTCTTC
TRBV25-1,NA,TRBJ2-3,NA,CASQTPHGDTQYF,TGTGCCAGCCAAACCCCACATGGGGATACGCAGTATTTT
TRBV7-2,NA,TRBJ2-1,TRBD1,CASSSGQVRNEQFF,TGTGCCAGCAGCTCGGGACAGGTCCGCAATGAGCAGTTCTTC
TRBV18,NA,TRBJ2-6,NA,CASSRGGSGANVLTF,TGTGCCAGCTCCCGTGGGGGGTCTGGGGCCAACGTCCTGACTTTC
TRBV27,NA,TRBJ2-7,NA,CASSLYGGEQYF,TGTGCCAGCAGTTTATATGGGGGCGAGCAGTACTTC
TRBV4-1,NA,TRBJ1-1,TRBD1,CASSQFDRGPNTEAFF,TGCGCCAGCAGCCAATTTGACAGGGGCCCGAACACTGAAGCTTTCTTT
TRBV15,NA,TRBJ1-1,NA,CATSRDVGGNTEAFF,TGTGCCACCAGCAGAGATGTGGGGGGCAACACTGAAGCTTTCTTT
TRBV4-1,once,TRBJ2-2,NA,CASSQVQGGAGELFF,TGCGCCAGCAGCCAAGTCCAGGGAGGCGCCGGGGAGCTGTTTTTT
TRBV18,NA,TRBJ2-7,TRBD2,CASSPPSSGSYEQYF,TGTGCCAGCTCACCACCGTCTAGCGGGAGCTACGAGCAGTACTTC
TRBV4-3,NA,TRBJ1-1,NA,CASSQDTRDWNTEAFF,TGCGCCAGCAGCCAAGATACCCGGGATTGGAACACTGAAGCTTTCTTT
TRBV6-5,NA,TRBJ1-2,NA,CASRPGPLYYGYTF,TGTGCCAGCAGGCCGGGACCGTTATATTATGGCTACACCTTC
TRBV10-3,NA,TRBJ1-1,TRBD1,CAISESGRGQVRTEAFF,TGTGCCATCAGTGAGTCTGGTAGGGGGCAGGTTCGAACTGAAGCTTTCTTT
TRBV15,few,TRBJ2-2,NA,CATSRDLVGNGELFF,TGTGCCACCAGCAGAGATTTAGTAGGGAACGGGGAGCTGTTTTTT
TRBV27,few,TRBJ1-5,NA,CASSPYMGGYSNQPQHF,TGTGCCAGCAGTCCCTATATGGGGGGTTATAGCAATCAGCCCCAGCATTTT
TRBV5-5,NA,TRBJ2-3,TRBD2,CASSRWTSGSSDTQYF,TGTGCCAGCAGCCGTTGGACTAGCGGGAGCTCAGATACGCAGTATTTT
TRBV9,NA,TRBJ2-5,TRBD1,CASSLGQGQETQYF,TGTGCCAGCAGCTTAGGACAGGGCCAAGAGACCCAGTACTTC
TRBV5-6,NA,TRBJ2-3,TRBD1,CASSFTGQGGPQYF,TGTGCCAGCAGCTTTACAGGACAGGGAGGACCGCAGTATTTT